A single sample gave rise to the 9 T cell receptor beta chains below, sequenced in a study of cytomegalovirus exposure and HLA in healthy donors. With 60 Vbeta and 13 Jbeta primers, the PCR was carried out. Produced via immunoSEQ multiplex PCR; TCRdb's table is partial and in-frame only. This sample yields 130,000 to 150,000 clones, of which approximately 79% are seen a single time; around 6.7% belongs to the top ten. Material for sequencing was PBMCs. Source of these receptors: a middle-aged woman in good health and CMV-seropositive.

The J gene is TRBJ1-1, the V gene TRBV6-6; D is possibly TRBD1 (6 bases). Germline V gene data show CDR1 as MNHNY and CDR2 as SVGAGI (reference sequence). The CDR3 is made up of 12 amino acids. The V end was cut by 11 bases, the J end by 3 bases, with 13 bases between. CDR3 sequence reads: CAQGQGDTEAFF. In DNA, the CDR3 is TGTGCCCAGGGGCAGGGCGACACTGAAGCTTTCTTT.

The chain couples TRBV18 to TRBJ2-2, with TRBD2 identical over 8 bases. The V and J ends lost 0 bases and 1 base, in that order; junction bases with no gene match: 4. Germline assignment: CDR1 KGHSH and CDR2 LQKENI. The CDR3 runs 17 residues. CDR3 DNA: TGTGCCAGCTCACCACCGACGGGGGGGCTGAACACCGGGGAGCTGTTTTTT. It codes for CASSPPTGGLNTGELFF.

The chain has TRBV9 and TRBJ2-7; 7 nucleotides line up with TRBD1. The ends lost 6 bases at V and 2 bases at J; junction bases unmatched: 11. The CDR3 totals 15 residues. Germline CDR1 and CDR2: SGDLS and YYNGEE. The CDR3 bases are TGTGCCAGCACGACAGGGCCCTCCTTCACCTACGAGCAGTACTTC. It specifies CASTTGPSFTYEQYF.

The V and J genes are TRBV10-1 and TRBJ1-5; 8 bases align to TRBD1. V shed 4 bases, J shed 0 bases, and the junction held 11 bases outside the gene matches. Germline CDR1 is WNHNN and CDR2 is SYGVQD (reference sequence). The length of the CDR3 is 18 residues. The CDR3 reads CASSVETGVRYSNQPQHF. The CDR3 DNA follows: TGCGCCAGCAGTGTGGAGACAGGGGTTAGATATAGCAATCAGCCCCAGCATTTT.

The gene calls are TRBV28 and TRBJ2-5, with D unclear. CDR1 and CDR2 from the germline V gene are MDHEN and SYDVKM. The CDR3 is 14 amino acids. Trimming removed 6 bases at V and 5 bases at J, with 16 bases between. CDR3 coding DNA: TGTGCCAGCAGCCCTATCTCCCGTCGGGAGACCCAGTACTTC. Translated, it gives CASSPISRRETQYF.

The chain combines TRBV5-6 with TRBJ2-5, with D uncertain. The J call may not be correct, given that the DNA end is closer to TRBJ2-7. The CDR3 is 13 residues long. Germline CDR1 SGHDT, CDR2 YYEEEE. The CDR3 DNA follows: TGTGCCAGCAGCTTGGTCTACGGTAACGAGCAGTACTTC. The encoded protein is CASSLVYGNEQYF.

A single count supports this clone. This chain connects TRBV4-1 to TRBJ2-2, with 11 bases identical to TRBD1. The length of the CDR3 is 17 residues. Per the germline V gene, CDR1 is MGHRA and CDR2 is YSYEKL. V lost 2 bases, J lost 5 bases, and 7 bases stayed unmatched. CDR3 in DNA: TGCGCCAGCAGCCAACGGGCCGGGACAGGGGGTACCGGGGAGCTGTTTTTT. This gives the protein CASSQRAGTGGTGELFF.

CDR3 sequence: CAIKLQGGTEAFF. The CDR3 coding sequence is TGTGCCATCAAGTTACAGGGGGGGACTGAAGCTTTCTTT. The V gene is TRBV10-3, the J gene TRBJ1-1; TRBD1 matches at 8 bases. The length of the CDR3 is 13 residues. Losses at the gene ends were 7 bases for V and 5 bases for J; bases not matched to a gene: 6. CDR1 is ENHRY, CDR2 SYGVKD, per germline.

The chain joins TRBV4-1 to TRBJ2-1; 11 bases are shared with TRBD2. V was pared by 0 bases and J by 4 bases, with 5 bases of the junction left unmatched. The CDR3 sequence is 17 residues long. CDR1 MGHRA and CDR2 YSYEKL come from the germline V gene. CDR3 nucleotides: TGCGCCAGCAGCCAAGAGGAACTAGCGGGGGTATACAATGAGCAGTTCTTC. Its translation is CASSQEELAGVYNEQFF.